One and the same sample provided the 23 T cell receptor beta chains below, sequenced in a study of cytomegalovirus exposure and HLA in healthy donors. The PCR had 60 Vbeta and 13 Jbeta primers. Produced via immunoSEQ multiplex PCR; TCRdb's table is partial and in-frame only. The data hold around 120,000 clones, with 70% to 80% observed a single time. Specimen: PBMCs. These receptors were obtained from a woman aged 40 to 50 in good health and CMV-seropositive.

The table lists this clone with a count of one. The gene calls are TRBV7-8 and TRBJ2-7; D call uncertain. The CDR3 totals 14 residues. The V gene's germline CDR1 is SGHVS and CDR2 FQNEAQ. The V gene lost 2 bases and the J gene lost 1 base, with 9 bases spanning the gap. CDR3 in DNA: TGTGCCAGCAGCTTAAGTGGGCTGTCCTACGAGCAGTACTTC. It specifies CASSLSGLSYEQYF. Complete variable domain (other parts from reference TRBV7-8 and TRBJ2-7): GAGVSQSPRYKVAKRGQDVALRCDPISGHVSLFWYQQALGQGPEFLTYFQNEAQLDKSGLPSDRFFAERPEGSVSTLKIQRTQQEDSAVYLCASSLSGLSYEQYFGPGTRLTVT.

This chain uses TRBV10-3 with TRBJ2-3; TRBD1 might be the D (6 bases). The CDR3 is 13 residues long. Germline CDR1 and CDR2: ENHRY and SYGVKD. V was cut by 5 bases and J by 1 base, with 7 bases left in between. CDR3 nucleotide sequence: TGTGCCATCAGTCGACAGGGCACAGATACGCAGTATTTT. Encoded protein: CAISRQGTDTQYF.

The table lists this clone with a few counts. This sequence joins TRBV7-8 and TRBJ2-7, with TRBD1 matching over 10 bases. This CDR3 has 15 amino acids. V trimming: 3 bases; J trimming: 7 bases; junction bases outside the gene matches: 9. The germline CDR1 and CDR2 sequences are SGHVS and FQNEAQ. CDR3 nucleotide sequence: TGTGCCAGCAGCTTTAGACAGGGGGCGCTTGAAGAGCAGTACTTC. This sequence encodes CASSFRQGALEEQYF.

This clone was detected once. The V call is TRBV7-9, the J call TRBJ1-1, with TRBD1 matching 7 bases. The CDR3 spans 15 residues. V gave up 3 bases and J gave up 1 base; unmatched junction bases: 5. Looked up from germline, CDR1 is SEHNR and CDR2 is FQNEAQ (reference sequence). The DNA for the CDR3 is TGTGCCAGCAGCTTCGTGGGACAGCCGAACACTGAAGCTTTCTTT. It specifies CASSFVGQPNTEAFF.

V usage is TRBV4-1 and J usage is TRBJ2-1; D possibly corresponds to TRBD1 (6 bases). Trimming removed 3 bases at V and 10 bases at J, with 10 bases between. There are 12 residues in the CDR3. The V gene's germline CDR1 is MGHRA and CDR2 YSYEKL. The CDR3 coding sequence is TGCGCCAGCAGCCAGCAGGGGTGGGAGCAGTTCTTC. It translates to CASSQQGWEQFF.

This chain uses TRBV7-9 with TRBJ1-3; D is unresolved. The germline V gene has CDR1 SEHNR and CDR2 FQNEAQ (reference sequence). Trimming left V 5 bases short and J 0 bases short, with 14 bases between. CDR3 size: 16 residues. CDR3 DNA sequence: TGTGCCAGCAGCCCGTTCTATAACCCCTCTGGAAACACCATATATTTT. Its translation: CASSPFYNPSGNTIYF. Supplemented by reference TRBV7-9 and TRBJ1-3, the full variable domain reads DTGVSQNPRHKITKRGQNVTFRCDPISEHNRLYWYRQTLGQGPEFLTYFQNEAQLEKSRLLSDRFSAERPKGSFSTLEIQRTEQGDSAMYLCASSPFYNPSGNTIYFGEGSWLTVV.

This sequence joins TRBV7-3 and TRBJ2-3, with 13 bases lining up with TRBD2. Germline V gene lookup returns CDR1 SGHTA and CDR2 FQGTGA. V gave up 8 bases and J gave up 1 base; unmatched junction bases: 15. CDR3 length: 19 amino acids. This chain's CDR3 is CASPPLRLAGGGGTDTQYF. CDR3 DNA sequence: TGTGCCAGCCCGCCTCTCCGACTAGCGGGGGGAGGGGGCACAGATACGCAGTATTTT.

The chain couples TRBV5-8 to TRBJ2-7, with D possibly being TRBD1 (6 bases). V was trimmed by 5 bases and J by 4 bases, leaving 19 bases between them. Germline loops: CDR1 SGHTS, CDR2 YDEGEE. The CDR3 extends over 15 amino acids. The CDR3 region has the DNA TGTGCCAGCAGTTACAACCGGGACACCCAATACGAGCAGTACTTC. Translation: CASSYNRDTQYEQYF.

This clone occurred a few times. The rearrangement joins TRBV6-1 to TRBJ2-5; 7 positions match TRBD2. From germline, CDR1 is MNHNS and CDR2 SASEGT. Trimming at V came to 3 bases and at J to 11 bases, leaving 12 bases not matched to a gene. This CDR3 has 14 amino acids. Here the CDR3 DNA reads TGTGCCAGCAGTGAGGTATTGACTGCGGGGGAGCAGTACTTC. This translates into CASSEVLTAGEQYF.

The V and J genes are TRBV19 and TRBJ1-4; tentative D call: TRBD1 (6 bases). Trimming stripped 4 bases from V and 3 bases from J, with 12 bases between. CDR1 and CDR2 from the germline V gene are LNHDA and SQIVND (reference sequence). The CDR3 runs to 15 residues. The CDR3: CASSTQGDPNEKLFF. CDR3 nucleotides: TGTGCCAGTAGTACACAGGGCGACCCTAATGAAAAACTGTTTTTT.

This clone was recorded once. The chain is built from TRBV6-1 and TRBJ1-2, with D hard to call. CDR3 length equals 14 residues. V was shortened by 8 bases and J by 4 bases, with 17 bases between the two germline ends. Germline values: CDR1 MNHNS, CDR2 SASEGT. The CDR3: CASGAAGKSYGYTF. The CDR3, as DNA: TGTGCCAGCGGAGCGGCAGGCAAGAGCTATGGCTACACCTTC.

J is TRBJ2-1 and V is TRBV9; 8 bases line up with TRBD2. CDR1 and CDR2 from the germline V gene are SGDLS and YYNGEE. Trimming removed 0 bases from V and 9 bases from J; junction bases left unmatched: 8. The CDR3 consists of 15 residues. The CDR3 coding sequence is TGTGCCAGCAGCGTAGGGACTAGCCGTCTTGGTGAGCAGTTCTTC. Encoded protein: CASSVGTSRLGEQFF.

The chain uses TRBV7-9 and TRBJ1-1; 7 bases match TRBD1. CDR3 length: 14 residues. The trim removed 5 bases at V and 0 bases at J, leaving 3 bases unmatched. From germline, CDR1 is SEHNR and CDR2 FQNEAQ (reference sequence). The DNA of the CDR3 is TGTGCCAGCAGCCCGGGACAGATGAACACTGAAGCTTTCTTT. Translating it yields CASSPGQMNTEAFF. Together with reference TRBV7-9 and TRBJ1-1, the CDR3 gives the full variable domain: DTGVSQNPRHKITKRGQNVTFRCDPISEHNRLYWYRQTLGQGPEFLTYFQNEAQLEKSRLLSDRFSAERPKGSFSTLEIQRTEQGDSAMYLCASSPGQMNTEAFFGQGTRLTVV.

J is TRBJ1-1 and V is TRBV7-9; 7 bases map to TRBD1. The CDR3 contains 16 residues. V was pared by 5 bases and J by 1 base, with 10 bases of the junction left unmatched. Germline V gives CDR1 SEHNR, CDR2 FQNEAQ (reference sequence). CDR3 loop: CASSPSPRQGNTEAFF. CDR3 DNA sequence: TGTGCCAGCAGCCCGAGTCCGCGACAGGGGAACACTGAAGCTTTCTTT.

The chain has TRBV5-6 and TRBJ1-2, with D unresolved. The CDR3 has 16 residues. Per germline, CDR1 SGHDT and CDR2 YYEEEE. Trimming shortened V by 4 bases and J by 4 bases, and 20 bases separated the two germline ends. CDR3 sequence: CASSTTTLLAPYGYTF. DNA of the CDR3: TGTGCCAGCAGCACTACTACCCTTCTTGCCCCCTATGGCTACACCTTC.

V usage is TRBV5-1 and J usage is TRBJ2-5; maybe TRBD1 (5 bases). The germline CDR1 and CDR2 sequences are SGHRS and YFSETQ. The V end lost 8 bases, the J end lost 3 bases, and 11 bases lay between the germline ends. The CDR3 sequence is 12 residues long. The CDR3 DNA is TGCGCCAGTGCTGAGACAGAAGAGACCCAGTACTTC. Protein sequence: CASAETEETQYF. Full variable domain (missing parts from reference TRBV5-1 and TRBJ2-5): KAGVTQTPRYLIKTRGQQVTLSCSPISGHRSVSWYQQTPGQGLQFLFEYFSETQRNKGNFPGRFSGRQFSNSRSEMNVSTLELGDSALYLCASAETEETQYFGPGTRLLVL.

This chain joins TRBV5-1 and TRBJ1-4; D is unclear. The CDR3 extends over 16 amino acids. The germline V gene has CDR1 SGHRS and CDR2 YFSETQ. The V end lost 1 base, the J end lost 5 bases, and 15 bases lay between the germline ends. Here the CDR3 reads CASSLWSRGNNEKLFF. In DNA, the CDR3 is TGCGCCAGCAGCTTGTGGTCTCGTGGCAACAATGAAAAACTGTTTTTT.

J is TRBJ1-5 and V is TRBV9, with a weak D call TRBD1 (5 bases). V lost 2 bases and J 7 bases, leaving 13 bases between the germline ends. The CDR3 spans 14 residues. The germline V gene has CDR1 SGDLS and CDR2 YYNGEE. CDR3 coding DNA: TGTGCCAGCAGCGTCGGGCAGGGTGCCCAGCCCCAGCATTTT. Its translation: CASSVGQGAQPQHF.

J is TRBJ2-3 and V is TRBV19; D possibly corresponds to TRBD1 (7 bases). This CDR3 comprises 15 residues. Germline V lookup: CDR1 LNHDA, CDR2 SQIVND (reference sequence). V gave up 2 bases and J gave up 5 bases, with 14 bases separating them. CDR3 in DNA: TGTGCCAGTAGTATACCCAGGGGGGAAGAAGATACGCAGTATTTT. It specifies CASSIPRGEEDTQYF.

The rearrangement joins TRBV5-4 to TRBJ2-2, with a tentative D call TRBD2 (7 bases). The CDR3 has 16 amino acids. Trimming removed 4 bases at V and 2 bases at J, with 15 bases between. Looked up from germline, CDR1 is SGHNT and CDR2 is YYREEE (reference sequence). The CDR3 nucleotides read TGTGCCAGCAGCCTGGTCCGGGGGGCCAACACCGGGGAGCTGTTTTTT. It codes for CASSLVRGANTGELFF.

The chain joins TRBV10-3 to TRBJ1-2, with 7 bases aligning to TRBD1. The CDR3 is 15 residues long. The J segment lost 4 bases and the V segment lost 3 bases, leaving 8 bases of the junction unmatched. CDR1 is ENHRY, CDR2 SYGVKD, per germline. The CDR3 DNA follows: TGTGCCATCAGTGATAGAGAAGGGGGCAGCTATGGCTACACCTTC. As protein: CAISDREGGSYGYTF.

The chain links TRBV21-1 to TRBJ1-2. TRBV21-1 is described as a pseudogene. The CDR3 sequence is 14 residues long. The CDR3 reads CASSKVREGYGYTF. CDR3 nucleotides: TGTGCCAGCAGCAAAGTCAGGGAGGGTTATGGCTACACCTTC.

This clone turned up a few times. This chain connects TRBV6-6 to TRBJ1-1; no reliable D call. CDR1 MNHNY and CDR2 SVGAGI come from the germline V gene (reference sequence). The CDR3 consists of 11 residues. Trimming pared 2 bases from V and 7 bases from J, leaving 5 bases between. The CDR3 region is CASSYAGEAFF. The CDR3 nucleotides are TGTGCCAGCAGTTACGCGGGTGAAGCTTTCTTT.